A selection of T cell receptor beta chains follows, all from one sample in a study of blood T cells in healthy people across ages. TCRdb re-called the 5' RACE reads through MiXCR, storing one row per CDR3 protein. The table includes 1.6 million or so distinct CDR3 sequences, approximately 32% detected once. The specimen was blood. These TCRs come from a woman aged 25 to 39 in good health. Both conserved end residues are part of each CDR3. Fields, in order: D gene, J gene, V gene, clone size, CDR3 DNA, CDR3 protein. The D gene is left open where the match is weak. Only some rows state a clone size, as once, few, many or a class for expanded clones.

NA TRBJ1-2 TRBV12-3/TRBV12-4 NA TGTGCCAGCAGTAACTGGGGGGGCTACACCTTC CASSNWGGYTF
NA TRBJ1-4 TRBV10-3 NA TGTGCCATCAGGCCCGACAGTGCAACTAATGAAAAACTGTTTTTT CAIRPDSATNEKLFF
NA TRBJ2-7 TRBV20-1 many TGCAGTGCTAAGGACAGGGAGGGGACCTACGAGCAGTACTTC CSAKDREGTYEQYF
NA TRBJ1-2 TRBV28 NA TGTGCCAGCAGTTTATGGGCAGGGAAGGGTGGCTACACCTTC CASSLWAGKGGYTF
NA TRBJ2-1 TRBV4-2 NA TGTGCCAGCAGCCAAGGAACCGGGGGTGGATACAATGAGCAGTTCTTC CASSQGTGGGYNEQFF
NA TRBJ1-5 TRBV3-1 NA TGTGCCAGCAGCCAAGGGGGGCGGATAAGCAATCAGCCCCAGCATTTT CASSQGGRISNQPQHF
NA TRBJ2-1 TRBV7-8 NA TGTGCCAGCAGATATAGAGGGAGGAATGAGCAGTTCTTC CASRYRGRNEQFF
NA TRBJ2-1 TRBV9 NA TGTGCCAGCAGCGTGGGGCTGGGCTGCAATGAGCAGTTCTTC CASSVGLGCNEQFF
NA TRBJ1-1 TRBV7-9 few TGTGCCAGCAGCTTAGTGGTTGACAGCGCCGCTTTCTTT CASSLVVDSAAFF
NA TRBJ2-3 TRBV9 NA TGTGCCAGCAGCGTTGGGGGAGGACAAGGGACAGATACGCAGTATTTT CASSVGGGQGTDTQYF
TRBD2 TRBJ2-1 TRBV6-2/TRBV6-3 few TGTGCCAGCAAACTAGCGGGGGGGCCGGATGAGCAGTTCTTC CASKLAGGPDEQFF
NA TRBJ2-2 TRBV20-1 many TGCAGTGCCAGGGGTTCTATGAACACCGGGGAGCTGTTTTTT CSARGSMNTGELFF
NA TRBJ1-2 TRBV10-3 NA TGTGCCACCGCACGGGGGATGGAAGGCTACACCTTC CATARGMEGYTF
TRBD2 TRBJ2-3 TRBV7-2 NA TGTGCCAGCAGCCCTGATTGGGCTAGCGGGAACCCCACAGATACGCAGTATTTT CASSPDWASGNPTDTQYF
TRBD2 TRBJ2-1 TRBV27 NA TGTGCCAGCAGCTCCCCTCTTGCGGGAGGGGTCAATGAGCAGTTCTTC CASSSPLAGGVNEQFF
TRBD2 TRBJ2-1 TRBV6-1 few TGTGCCAGCAGGGTTAGCGGGCCTTCCTACAATGAGCAGTTCTTC CASRVSGPSYNEQFF
TRBD1 TRBJ1-1 TRBV5-5 once TGTGCCAGCAGCGGAAACAGGGGGCAGGCTGAAGCTTTCTTT CASSGNRGQAEAFF
NA TRBJ2-7 TRBV7-2 few TGTGCCAGCAGCTCGGGACTCAAAGCCTACGAGCAGTACTTC CASSSGLKAYEQYF
TRBD2 TRBJ2-3 TRBV7-6 few TGTGCCAGCAGCCCCCAAACTAGCGGGAGGTTGGATACGCAGTATTTT CASSPQTSGRLDTQYF